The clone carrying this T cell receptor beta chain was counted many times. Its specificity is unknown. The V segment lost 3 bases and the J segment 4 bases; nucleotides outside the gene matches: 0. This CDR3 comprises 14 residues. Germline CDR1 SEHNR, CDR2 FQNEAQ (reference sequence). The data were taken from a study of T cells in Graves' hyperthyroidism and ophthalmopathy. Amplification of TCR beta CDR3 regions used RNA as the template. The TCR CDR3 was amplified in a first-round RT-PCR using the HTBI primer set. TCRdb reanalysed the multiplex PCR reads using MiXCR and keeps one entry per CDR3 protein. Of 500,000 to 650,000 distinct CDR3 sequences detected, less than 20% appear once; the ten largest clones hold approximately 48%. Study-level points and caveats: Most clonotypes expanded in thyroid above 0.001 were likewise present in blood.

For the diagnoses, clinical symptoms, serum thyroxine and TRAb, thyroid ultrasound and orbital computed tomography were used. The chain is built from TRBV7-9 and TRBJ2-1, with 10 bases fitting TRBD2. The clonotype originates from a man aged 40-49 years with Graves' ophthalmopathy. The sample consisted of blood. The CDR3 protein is CASSLTSGYNEQFF. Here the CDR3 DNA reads TGTGCCAGCAGCTTGACTAGCGGGTACAATGAGCAGTTCTTC.